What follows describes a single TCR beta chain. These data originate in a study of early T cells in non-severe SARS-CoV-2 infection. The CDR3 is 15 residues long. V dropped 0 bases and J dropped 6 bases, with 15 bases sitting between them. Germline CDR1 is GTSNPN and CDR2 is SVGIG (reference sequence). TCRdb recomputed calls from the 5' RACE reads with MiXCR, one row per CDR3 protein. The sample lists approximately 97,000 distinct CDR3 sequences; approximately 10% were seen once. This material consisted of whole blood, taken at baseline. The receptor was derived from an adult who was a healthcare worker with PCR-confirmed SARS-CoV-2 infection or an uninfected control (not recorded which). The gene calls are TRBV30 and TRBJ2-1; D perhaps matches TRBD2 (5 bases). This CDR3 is CAWSVGGAGLNEQFF. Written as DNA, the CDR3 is TGTGCCTGGAGTGTAGGAGGAGCTGGACTCAATGAGCAGTTCTTC.